The rows below give T cell receptor beta chains drawn from one sample of a study of low-dose radiotherapy and immunotherapy resistance in tumors. TCRdb called the reads again in MiXCR, with one record for every CDR3 protein. Here the sample spans some 100,000 distinct CDR3 sequences, roughly 20% being singletons. The specimen was PBMCs, collected after low-dose radiotherapy plus immunotherapy. Source of these receptors: a female donor with ovarian cancer. Each CDR3 is given with its conserved first and last residue. D genes are given only for firm matches. Clone size is shown for a subset of rows, as once, few, many or a class of expanded clone.

j_call v_call clone_size d_call cdr3_nt cdr3_aa
TRBJ1-5 TRBV27 many TRBD1 TGTGCCAGCAGTTTATCGGGGGGCAGGGGGGCCCAATCAGCCCAGCATTTT CASSLSGGRGAQSAQHF
TRBJ1-5 TRBV12-3/TRBV12-4 many NA TGTGCCAGCAGTCGAACAGGGAATAGCAATCAGCCCCAGCATTTT CASSRTGNSNQPQHF
TRBJ2-3 TRBV30 few TRBD2 TGTGCCTGGAGTGGTTGGCGGACTAGCGGGGGCGAGACGCAGTATTTT CAWSGWRTSGGETQYF
TRBJ1-4 TRBV5-1 few NA TGCGCCAGCAGCAGAGACAGGACAACTAATGAAAAACTGTTTTTT CASSRDRTTNEKLFF
TRBJ2-1 TRBV27 many NA TGTGCCAGCAGTTTATTAAACGGAAGATACAATGAGCAGTTCTTC CASSLLNGRYNEQFF
TRBJ2-3 TRBV15 many NA TGTGCCACCAGCAGAGATTATAGGGTAGATACGCAGTATTTT CATSRDYRVDTQYF
TRBJ2-2 TRBV6-6 few TRBD2 TGTGCCAGCAGTTCTAGCGGGAGGGCCGGGTCCGGGGAGCTGTTTTTT CASSSSGRAGSGELFF
TRBJ2-1 TRBV27 many TRBD2 TGTGCCAGCAGTCCTCGACTAGCGGGAGGCAATGAGCAGTTCTTC CASSPRLAGGNEQFF
TRBJ2-1 TRBV29-1 many TRBD2 TGCAGCGTTGAAACCCCGGTACTAGCGGGAGGTGAGCAGTTCTTC CSVETPVLAGGEQFF
TRBJ2-1 TRBV5-4 NA NA TGTGCCAGCACCACAGGGCGTACCTACAATGAGCAGTTCTTC CASTTGRTYNEQFF
TRBJ1-3 TRBV28 many NA TGTGCCAGCAGTGGACACTCAAGGTGGAACACCATATATTTT CASSGHSRWNTIYF
TRBJ1-1 TRBV29-1 many NA TGCAGCGTTGAAGATAGCGGCAGTGTGAACACTGAAGCTTTCTTT CSVEDSGSVNTEAFF
TRBJ1-6 TRBV7-2 NA TRBD1 TGTGCCAGCAGCTTAGTACAGGGGATTGATTCACCCCTCCACTTT CASSLVQGIDSPLHF
TRBJ1-1 TRBV6-2/TRBV6-3 few TRBD1 TGTGCCAGCAGTTACGTGTTAAGGGCAGGGGGGAGCACTGAAGCTTTCTTT CASSYVLRAGGSTEAFF
TRBJ1-5 TRBV28 many TRBD1 TGTGCCAGCAGTCTCGGGACAGGGCCTAGCAATCAGCCCCAGCATTTT CASSLGTGPSNQPQHF
TRBJ1-1 TRBV25-1 many NA TGTGCCAGCAGTGCGCACAGCACTGAAGCTTTCTTT CASSAHSTEAFF
TRBJ2-7 TRBV5-1 NA NA TGCGCCAGCAGCTTGGCGGGTCGGAGCTCCTACGAGCAGTACTTC CASSLAGRSSYEQYF
TRBJ1-2 TRBV12-3/TRBV12-4 many NA TGTGCCAGCAGTTTAGAAGGGAAAGATGGCTACACCTTC CASSLEGKDGYTF
TRBJ1-2 TRBV10-3 many TRBD1 TGTGCCATCAAAGGGGGCGACTATGGCTACACCTTC CAIKGGDYGYTF
TRBJ2-7 TRBV6-2/TRBV6-3 many NA TGTGCCAGCAGTTACTCGCACTACGAGCAGTACTTC CASSYSHYEQYF
TRBJ2-5 TRBV29-1 few TRBD2 TGCAGCGTTATGGGACTAGCGGCACAAGAGACCCAGTACTTC CSVMGLAAQETQYF
TRBJ2-1 TRBV3-1 NA TRBD2 TGTGCCAGCAGCCCCACCCGGTTGACTAGCGGTTACAATGAGCAGTTCTTC CASSPTRLTSGYNEQFF
TRBJ2-3 TRBV28 many TRBD2 TGTGCCAGCAGTTTTTACGGGGGGAGCACAGATACGCAGTATTTT CASSFYGGSTDTQYF
TRBJ2-2 TRBV6-2/TRBV6-3 many NA TGTGCCAGCAGTTACTCGAGAGGGTCCGGGGAGCTGTTTTTT CASSYSRGSGELFF
TRBJ1-1 TRBV27 NA NA TGTGCCAGCAGTTTGTCATGGCGGATGAACACTGAAGCTTTCTTT CASSLSWRMNTEAFF
TRBJ2-7 TRBV24-1 many NA TGTGCCACCAGTGGAGGACATTTCTACGAGCAGTACTTC CATSGGHFYEQYF
TRBJ2-7 TRBV4-1 many NA TGCGCCAGCAGCCTACCGGAACACCCATTCTACGAGCAGTACTTC CASSLPEHPFYEQYF
TRBJ2-7 TRBV6-2/TRBV6-3 NA NA TGTGCCAGCAGTTACGGGGAAGGGGTTATCTCCTACGAGCAGTACTTC CASSYGEGVISYEQYF
TRBJ2-7 TRBV6-1 many NA TGTGCCGCCAACGGGGGATCGGGACAGAGATACGAGCAGTACTTC CAANGGSGQRYEQYF
TRBJ2-5 TRBV6-2/TRBV6-3 many NA TGTGCCAGCAGTTGGAGGAGGATCGGGGAGACCCAGTACTTC CASSWRRIGETQYF
TRBJ1-1 TRBV19 many NA TGTGCCAGTAGTATAAACCAGGGGAACACTGAAGCTTTCTTT CASSINQGNTEAFF
TRBJ2-2 TRBV19 many NA TGTGCCAGTAGTATAGATGCGAACACCGGGGAGCTGTTTTTT CASSIDANTGELFF
TRBJ1-1 TRBV3-1 many NA TGTGCCAGCAGCCTCATCATGACAGGTCATTGGGCCGCTGAAGCTTTCTTT CASSLIMTGHWAAEAFF
TRBJ1-5 TRBV28 many NA TGTGCCAGCAGCCGAGGGGGGGACGGCAATCAGCCCCAGCATTTT CASSRGGDGNQPQHF
TRBJ2-5 TRBV14 many NA TGTGCCAGCAGCCCGCCTGGGGAGACCCAGTACTTC CASSPPGETQYF
TRBJ2-2 TRBV30 few NA TGTGCCTGGAGTTTCGGGGGAACCGGGGAGCTGTTTTTT CAWSFGGTGELFF
TRBJ2-5 TRBV19 once NA TGTGCCAGTAGTATAGACCTAGCGTCGGAGACCCAGTACTTC CASSIDLASETQYF
TRBJ1-2 TRBV30 NA TRBD1 TGTGCCTGGAGTCCTGACAGGGGCAACTGGGGCTACACCTTC CAWSPDRGNWGYTF
TRBJ2-2 TRBV2 NA TRBD1 TGTGCCAGCAGTACCACAGGGGTGGACACCGGGGAGCTGTTTTTT CASSTTGVDTGELFF
TRBJ2-3 TRBV4-1 many TRBD2 TGCGCCAGCAGCCAAGAATTGCGGGGGGGCCAAACAGATACGCAGTATTTT CASSQELRGGQTDTQYF
TRBJ2-2 TRBV6-6 many NA TGTGCCAGCAGTTACCCCCCTAGCTCACGCACCGGGGAGCTGTTTTTT CASSYPPSSRTGELFF
TRBJ2-3 TRBV2 many TRBD1 TGTGCCAGCATTCTGCCGGGACAGTTATCAGATACGCAGTATTTT CASILPGQLSDTQYF
TRBJ2-7 TRBV20-1 many TRBD2 TGCAGTGCTGCGGGACTAGCGGATAACTACGAGCAGTACTTC CSAAGLADNYEQYF
TRBJ1-5 TRBV10-3 once NA TGTGCCATCAGTGCCACCGGGTCCAGCAATCAGCCCCAGCATTTT CAISATGSSNQPQHF
TRBJ1-1 TRBV10-3 NA NA TGTGCCATCAGTATCCTGACAGGCTTGAACACTGAAGCTTTCTTT CAISILTGLNTEAFF
TRBJ1-5 TRBV6-1 many NA TGTGCCAGCAGTGAAGCGCACTCGAGGAGGATTAGTCAGCCCCAGCATTTT CASSEAHSRRISQPQHF